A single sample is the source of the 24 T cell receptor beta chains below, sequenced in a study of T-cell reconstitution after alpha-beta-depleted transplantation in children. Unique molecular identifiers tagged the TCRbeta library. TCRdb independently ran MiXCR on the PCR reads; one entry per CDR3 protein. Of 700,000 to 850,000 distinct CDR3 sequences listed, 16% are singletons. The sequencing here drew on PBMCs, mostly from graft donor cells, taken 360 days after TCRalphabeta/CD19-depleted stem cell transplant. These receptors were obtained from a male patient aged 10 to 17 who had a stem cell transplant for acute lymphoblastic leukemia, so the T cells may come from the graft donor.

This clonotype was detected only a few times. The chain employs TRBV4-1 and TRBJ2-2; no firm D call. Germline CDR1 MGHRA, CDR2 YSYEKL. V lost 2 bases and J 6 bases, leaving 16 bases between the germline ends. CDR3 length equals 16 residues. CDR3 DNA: TGCGCCAGCAGCCAAAATATCGTCGTGGTAGCCGGGGAGCTGTTTTTT. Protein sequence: CASSQNIVVVAGELFF.

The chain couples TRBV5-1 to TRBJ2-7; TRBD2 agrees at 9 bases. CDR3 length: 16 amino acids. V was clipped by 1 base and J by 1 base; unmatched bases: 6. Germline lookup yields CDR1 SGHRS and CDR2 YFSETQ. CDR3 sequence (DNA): TGCGCCAGCAGCTTGTACCCTAGCGGGGAGTCCTACGAGCAGTACTTC. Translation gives CASSLYPSGESYEQYF.

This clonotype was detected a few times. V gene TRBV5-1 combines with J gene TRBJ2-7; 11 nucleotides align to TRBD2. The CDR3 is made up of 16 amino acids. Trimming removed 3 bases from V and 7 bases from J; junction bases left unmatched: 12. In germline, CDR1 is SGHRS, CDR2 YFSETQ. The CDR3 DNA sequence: TGCGCCAGCAGCTGGACAAAACTAGCGGGAGTAGGTGAGCAGTACTTC. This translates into CASSWTKLAGVGEQYF.

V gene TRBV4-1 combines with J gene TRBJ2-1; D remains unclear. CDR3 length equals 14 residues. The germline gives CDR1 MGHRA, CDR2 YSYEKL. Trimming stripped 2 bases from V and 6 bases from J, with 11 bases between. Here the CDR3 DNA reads TGCGCCAGCAGCCAACCCTATGGACCCAATGAGCAGTTCTTC. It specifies CASSQPYGPNEQFF.

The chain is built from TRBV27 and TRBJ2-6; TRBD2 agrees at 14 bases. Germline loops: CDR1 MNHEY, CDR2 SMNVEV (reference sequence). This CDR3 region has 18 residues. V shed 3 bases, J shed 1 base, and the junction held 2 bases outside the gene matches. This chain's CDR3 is CASSLRTSGRSGANVLTF. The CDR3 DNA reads TGTGCCAGCAGTTTGAGGACTAGCGGGAGGTCTGGGGCCAACGTCCTGACTTTC. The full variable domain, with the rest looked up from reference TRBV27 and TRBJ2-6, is EAQVTQNPRYLITVTGKKLTVTCSQNMNHEYMSWYRQDPGLGLRQIYYSMNVEVTDKGDVPEGYKVSRKEKRNFPLILESPSPNQTSLYFCASSLRTSGRSGANVLTFGAGSRLTVL.

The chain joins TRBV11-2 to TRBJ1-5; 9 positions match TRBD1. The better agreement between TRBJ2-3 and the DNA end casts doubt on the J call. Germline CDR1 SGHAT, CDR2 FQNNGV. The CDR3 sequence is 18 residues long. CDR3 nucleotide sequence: TGTGCCAGCAGCTTAAACGATTATCGGACAGGGGAAGGCCAGCCCCAGTATTTT. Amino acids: CASSLNDYRTGEGQPQYF.

CDR3 loop: CSASLGPVGGHGELFF. The CDR3 DNA sequence: TGCAGCGCTTCCTTAGGGCCCGTCGGTGGTCACGGGGAGCTGTTTTTT. This chain uses TRBV29-1 with TRBJ2-2; D unclear. Germline CDR1 reads SQVTM; CDR2 reads ANQGSEA. Trimming cost V 7 bases and J 7 bases, with 25 bases left between them. This CDR3 region has 16 residues.

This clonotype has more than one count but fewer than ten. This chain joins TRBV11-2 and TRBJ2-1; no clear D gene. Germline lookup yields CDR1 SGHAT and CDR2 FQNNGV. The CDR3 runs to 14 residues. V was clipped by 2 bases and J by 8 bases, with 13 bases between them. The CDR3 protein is CASSLNTRWDEQFF. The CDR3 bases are TGTGCCAGCAGCTTAAACACCAGGTGGGATGAGCAGTTCTTC.

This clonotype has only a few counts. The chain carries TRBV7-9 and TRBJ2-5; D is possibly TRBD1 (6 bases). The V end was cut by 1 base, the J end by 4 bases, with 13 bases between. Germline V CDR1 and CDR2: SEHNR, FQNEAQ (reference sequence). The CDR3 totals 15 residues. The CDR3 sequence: CASSLVWQGIETQYF. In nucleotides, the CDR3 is TGTGCCAGCAGCTTAGTCTGGCAGGGGATAGAGACCCAGTACTTC.

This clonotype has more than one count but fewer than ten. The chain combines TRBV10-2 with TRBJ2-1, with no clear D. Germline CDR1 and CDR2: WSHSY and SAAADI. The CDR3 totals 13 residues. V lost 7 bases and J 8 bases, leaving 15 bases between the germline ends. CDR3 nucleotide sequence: TGCGCCAGCACCCTGACTGGATTTGATGAGCAGTTCTTC. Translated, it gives CASTLTGFDEQFF.

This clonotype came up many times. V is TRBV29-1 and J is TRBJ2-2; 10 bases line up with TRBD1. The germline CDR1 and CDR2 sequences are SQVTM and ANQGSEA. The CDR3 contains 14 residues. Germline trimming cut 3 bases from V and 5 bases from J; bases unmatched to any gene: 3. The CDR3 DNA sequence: TGCAGCGTTGACGGACAGGGGGGGACCGGGGAGCTGTTTTTT. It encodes CSVDGQGGTGELFF.

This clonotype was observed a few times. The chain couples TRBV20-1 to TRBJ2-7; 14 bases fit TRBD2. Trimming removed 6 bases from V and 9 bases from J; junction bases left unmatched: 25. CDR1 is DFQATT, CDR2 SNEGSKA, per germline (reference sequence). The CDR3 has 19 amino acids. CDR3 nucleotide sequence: TGCAGTGCCTATGGAGTGGCCGGACTAGCGGGAGGAAGTCTGGTTGGGCAGTACTTC. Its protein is CSAYGVAGLAGGSLVGQYF.

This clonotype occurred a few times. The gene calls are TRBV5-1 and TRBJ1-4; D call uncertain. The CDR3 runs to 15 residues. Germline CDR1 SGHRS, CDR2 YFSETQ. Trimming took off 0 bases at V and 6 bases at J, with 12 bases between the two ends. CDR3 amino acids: CASSLGSGDDEKLFF. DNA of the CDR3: TGCGCCAGCAGCTTGGGATCTGGTGATGATGAAAAACTGTTTTTT.

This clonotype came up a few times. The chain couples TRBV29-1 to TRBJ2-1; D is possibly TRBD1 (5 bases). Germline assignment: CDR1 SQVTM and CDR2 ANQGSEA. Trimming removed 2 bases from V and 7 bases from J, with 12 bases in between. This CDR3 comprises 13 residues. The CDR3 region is CSVEWAGWNEQFF. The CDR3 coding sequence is TGCAGCGTTGAATGGGCAGGGTGGAATGAGCAGTTCTTC.

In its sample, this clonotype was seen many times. The CDR3 DNA reads TGCGCCAGCAGCTTGGTTGCTGTCAATGAGCAGTTCTTC. Its protein product is CASSLVAVNEQFF. The chain links TRBV5-1 to TRBJ2-1; D remains unclear. The ends were cut back, 0 bases at V and 6 bases at J, with 7 bases in the middle. Germline values: CDR1 SGHRS, CDR2 YFSETQ. This CDR3 comprises 13 residues.

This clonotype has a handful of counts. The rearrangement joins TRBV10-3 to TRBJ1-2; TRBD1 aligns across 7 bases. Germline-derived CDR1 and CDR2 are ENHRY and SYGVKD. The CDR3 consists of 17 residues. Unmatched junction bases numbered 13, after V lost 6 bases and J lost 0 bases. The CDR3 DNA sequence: TGTGCCATCAGGCGGGGCGACAGGGAGTGGGCTAACTATGGCTACACCTTC. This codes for CAIRRGDREWANYGYTF.

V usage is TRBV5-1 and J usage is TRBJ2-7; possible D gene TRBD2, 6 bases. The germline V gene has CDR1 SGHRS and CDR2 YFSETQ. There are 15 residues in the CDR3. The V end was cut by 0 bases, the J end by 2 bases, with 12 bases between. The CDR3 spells CASSLDPSVAYEQYF. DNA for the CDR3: TGCGCCAGCAGCTTGGACCCTAGCGTGGCCTACGAGCAGTACTTC.

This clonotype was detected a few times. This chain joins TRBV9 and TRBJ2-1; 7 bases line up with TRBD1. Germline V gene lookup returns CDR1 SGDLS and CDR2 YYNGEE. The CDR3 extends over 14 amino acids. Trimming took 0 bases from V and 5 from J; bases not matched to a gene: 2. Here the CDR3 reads CASSVGDRNNEQFF. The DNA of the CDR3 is TGTGCCAGCAGCGTAGGGGACAGAAACAATGAGCAGTTCTTC.

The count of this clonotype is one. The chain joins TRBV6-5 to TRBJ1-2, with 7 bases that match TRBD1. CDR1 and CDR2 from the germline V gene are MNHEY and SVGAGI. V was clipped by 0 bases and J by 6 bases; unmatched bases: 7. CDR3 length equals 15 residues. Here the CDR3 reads CASSYSDREEDGYTF. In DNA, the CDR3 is TGTGCCAGCAGTTACTCTGACAGGGAAGAGGATGGCTACACCTTC.

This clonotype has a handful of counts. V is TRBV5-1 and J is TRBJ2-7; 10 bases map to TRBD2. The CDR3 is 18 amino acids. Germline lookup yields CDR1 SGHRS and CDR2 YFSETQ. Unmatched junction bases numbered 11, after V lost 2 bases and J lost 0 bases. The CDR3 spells CASSFLTSGQDVSYEQYF. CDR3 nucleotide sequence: TGCGCCAGCAGCTTCCTGACTAGCGGGCAAGACGTCTCCTACGAGCAGTACTTC. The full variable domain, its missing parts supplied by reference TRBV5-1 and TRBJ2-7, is KAGVTQTPRYLIKTRGQQVTLSCSPISGHRSVSWYQQTPGQGLQFLFEYFSETQRNKGNFPGRFSGRQFSNSRSEMNVSTLELGDSALYLCASSFLTSGQDVSYEQYFGPGTRLTVT.

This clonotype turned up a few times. The CDR3 here is CSVTGTGVEAFF. In nucleotides, the CDR3 is TGCAGCGTAACCGGGACAGGGGTAGAAGCTTTCTTT. The gene calls are TRBV29-1 and TRBJ1-1, with 10 bases identical to TRBD1. V shed 6 bases and J 8 bases; nucleotides not matched to a gene: 6. Germline V gene data show CDR1 as SQVTM and CDR2 as ANQGSEA. There are 12 residues in the CDR3.

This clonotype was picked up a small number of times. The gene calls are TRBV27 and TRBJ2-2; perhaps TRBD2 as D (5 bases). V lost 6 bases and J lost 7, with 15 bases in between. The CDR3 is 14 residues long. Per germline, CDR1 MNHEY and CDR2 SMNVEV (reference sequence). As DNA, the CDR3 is TGTGCCAGCAGGTTGGCTAGCTTGGTCGGGGAGCTGTTTTTT. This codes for CASRLASLVGELFF.

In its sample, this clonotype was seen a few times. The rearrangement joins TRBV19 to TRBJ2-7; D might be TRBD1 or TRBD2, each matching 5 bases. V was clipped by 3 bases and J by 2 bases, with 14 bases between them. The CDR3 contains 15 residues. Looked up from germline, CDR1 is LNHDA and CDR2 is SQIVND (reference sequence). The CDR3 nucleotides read TGTGCCAGTAGTATGCGAGGGGCTCGCCCCTACGAGCAGTACTTC. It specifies CASSMRGARPYEQYF. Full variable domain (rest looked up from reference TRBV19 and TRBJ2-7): DGGITQSPKYLFRKEGQNVTLSCEQNLNHDAMYWYRQDPGQGLRLIYYSQIVNDFQKGDIAEGYSVSREKKESFPLTVTSAQKNPTAFYLCASSMRGARPYEQYFGPGTRLTVT.

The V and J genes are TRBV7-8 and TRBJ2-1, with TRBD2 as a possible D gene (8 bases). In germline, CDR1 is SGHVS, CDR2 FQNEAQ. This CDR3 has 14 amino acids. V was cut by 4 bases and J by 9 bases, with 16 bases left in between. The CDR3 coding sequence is TGTGCCAGCAGCTACACAGGGGCGGGGGGTGAGCAGTTCTTC. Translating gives CASSYTGAGGEQFF. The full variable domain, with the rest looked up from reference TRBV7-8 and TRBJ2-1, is GAGVSQSPRYKVAKRGQDVALRCDPISGHVSLFWYQQALGQGPEFLTYFQNEAQLDKSGLPSDRFFAERPEGSVSTLKIQRTQQEDSAVYLCASSYTGAGGEQFFGPGTRLTVL.